This is a list of T cell receptor beta chains from one sample in a study of shared clonotypes between healthy human individuals. The data were produced by immunoSEQ multiplex PCR, yet TCRdb's version contains in-frame clones alone and is incomplete. The sample holds 2 million to 3 million clones, 93% seen once. Material for sequencing was naive CD4+ T cells from PBMCs. These receptors were obtained from a young man in good health. Some clones in this sample may be carry-over from other donors' samples. Each CDR3 is given with its conserved first and last residue. The D gene is left open where the match is weak. Size tells how often a clone was seen (once, few, many) or the class of an expanded clone, and some rows leave it out.

TRBD2,.,TRBJ2-1,TRBV7-3,TGTGCCAGCAGCCAAAACGTAGCGGGCTCCTACAATGAGCAGTTCTTC,CASSQNVAGSYNEQFF
.,few,TRBJ1-2,TRBV18,TGTGCCAGCTCACCACAGGAGGGAAACTATGGCTACACCTTC,CASSPQEGNYGYTF
TRBD2,.,TRBJ2-2,TRBV5-1,TGCGCCAGCAGCCCCAAACTAGCGGGAGGCACCGGGGAGCTGTTTTTT,CASSPKLAGGTGELFF
.,.,TRBJ2-5,TRBV9,TGTGCCAGCAGCCCATCTGCGTTTGGAGAGACCCAGTACTTC,CASSPSAFGETQYF
.,.,TRBJ2-7,TRBV29-1,TGCAGCGTCGCGACGGGGGCGCCCTACGAGCAGTACTTC,CSVATGAPYEQYF
TRBD1,.,TRBJ2-7,TRBV5-1,TGCGCCAGCAGCCGGACCGGACAGGGAGCCTACGAGCAGTACTTC,CASSRTGQGAYEQYF
.,.,TRBJ1-2,TRBV7-9,TGTGCCAGCACCTTGACAGAGGGGAACGGCTACACCTTC,CASTLTEGNGYTF
.,.,TRBJ1-1,TRBV11-2,TGTGCCAGCAGGTTTACAGGGAAAACGAACACTGAAGCTTTCTTT,CASRFTGKTNTEAFF
TRBD2,.,TRBJ2-1,TRBV7-9,TGTGCCAGCAGCCTAGCGGGAGGGTTGGAGCAGTTCTTC,CASSLAGGLEQFF
.,.,TRBJ2-7,TRBV28,TGTGCCAGCAGTTTCCGCTCACTTCGTCGCTCCTACGAGCAGTACTTC,CASSFRSLRRSYEQYF
.,.,TRBJ1-3,TRBV5-8,TGTGCCAGCAGGGGGAAGGCTGGAAACACCATATATTTT,CASRGKAGNTIYF
TRBD2,.,TRBJ2-1,TRBV7-2,TGTGCCAGCAGCTTAATGAGTACTAGCGGGGGTGAGCAGTTCTTC,CASSLMSTSGGEQFF
TRBD2,.,TRBJ2-1,TRBV7-3,TGTGCCAGCAGCTTAAGCCCGGGAGGGGAGCAGTTCTTC,CASSLSPGGEQFF
.,.,TRBJ2-5,TRBV7-9,TGTGCCAGCAGCTTAGGCAGGACAGAGACCCAGTACTTC,CASSLGRTETQYF
.,.,TRBJ2-2,TRBV29-1,TGCAGCGTTGCCCCTTCGACACTTTCCACCGGGGAGCTGTTTTTT,CSVAPSTLSTGELFF
.,.,TRBJ1-3,TRBV28,TGTGCCAGCAGTTCCCCCCAGGGATTCGGAAACACCATATATTTT,CASSSPQGFGNTIYF
.,.,TRBJ2-1,TRBV7-9,TGTGCCAGCAGCTCCGTTCGATTTGAGCAGTTCTTC,CASSSVRFEQFF
TRBD2,.,TRBJ2-2,TRBV5-1,TGCGCCAGCAGCCTACTAGCGGGAGCCGACGGGGAGCTGTTTTTT,CASSLLAGADGELFF
.,.,TRBJ2-5,TRBV18,TGTGCCAGCTCACCCCCAACTACAAGACAAGAGACCCAGTACTTC,CASSPPTTRQETQYF
TRBD1,.,TRBJ2-7,TRBV11-3,TGTGCCAGCTCAACCGGGACAGGGAACTACGAGCAGTACTTC,CASSTGTGNYEQYF
TRBD1,.,TRBJ1-5,TRBV11-2,TGTGCCAGCAGCCTGGACAGGGGAGGTCAGCCCCAGCATTTT,CASSLDRGGQPQHF
.,.,TRBJ1-1,TRBV5-1,TGCGCCAGCAGCCGGGGGGGCCTGAACACTGAAGCTTTCTTT,CASSRGGLNTEAFF
.,.,TRBJ1-1,TRBV28,TGTGCCAGCAGTTTATCCCCCCTAAGAATGAACACTGAAGCTTTCTTT,CASSLSPLRMNTEAFF
TRBD2,.,TRBJ2-7,TRBV19,TGTGCCAGTAGTATAGCAGCGGGACCCTACGAGCAGTACTTC,CASSIAAGPYEQYF
.,once,TRBJ2-7,TRBV9,TGTGCCAGCAGCCGCATCAGCGGAACTACCTACGAGCAGTACTTC,CASSRISGTTYEQYF
TRBD2,.,TRBJ2-1,TRBV9,TGTGCCAGCAGCACCCGACTAGCGGGAGCGAGGAATGAGCAGTTCTTC,CASSTRLAGARNEQFF
.,.,TRBJ1-1,TRBV7-9,TGTGCCAGCAGCTTAGTTTTGGAAACTGAAGCTTTCTTT,CASSLVLETEAFF
TRBD2,.,TRBJ2-1,TRBV2,TGTGCCAGCAGTTCTCCCGGGACTAGCGGGGGCCCCTACAATGAGCAGTTCTTC,CASSSPGTSGGPYNEQFF
.,once,TRBJ2-1,TRBV29-1,TGCAGCGTCCTGCGGGGACACTCCTACAATGAGCAGTTCTTC,CSVLRGHSYNEQFF
TRBD1,.,TRBJ1-2,TRBV18,TGTGCCAGCTCACTGGACAGGGGAGATTCGGATGGCTACACCTTC,CASSLDRGDSDGYTF
.,.,TRBJ2-7,TRBV14,TGTGCCAGCAGCCAGGGGGGCGAGCAGTACTTC,CASSQGGEQYF
TRBD2,.,TRBJ2-7,TRBV28,TGTGCCAGCAGTTTACAGGGACGGGGGGCCTACGAGCAGTACTTC,CASSLQGRGAYEQYF
TRBD2,.,TRBJ2-3,TRBV7-2,TGTGCCAGCAGCTTCTCAGGGACTAGCGTCGGCACAGATACGCAGTATTTT,CASSFSGTSVGTDTQYF
.,once,TRBJ2-3,TRBV28,TGTGCCAGCAGTTTTTTAGCCAGAAAAACAGATACGCAGTATTTT,CASSFLARKTDTQYF
.,.,TRBJ2-7,TRBV7-8,TGTGCCAGCAGCCCAAGGCCGCCTGGAGCCTACGAGCAGTACTTC,CASSPRPPGAYEQYF
.,.,TRBJ1-1,TRBV5-1,TGCGCCAGCAGCTTGGGAATTGTTACTGAAGCTTTCTTT,CASSLGIVTEAFF
.,.,TRBJ1-4,TRBV7-9,TGTGCCAGCAGCCCGATGGCAGGGAATGAAAAACTGTTTTTT,CASSPMAGNEKLFF
TRBD2,.,TRBJ2-2,TRBV5-4,TGTGCCAGCAGCATAGCGGGAGGAAACACCGGGGAGCTGTTTTTT,CASSIAGGNTGELFF
TRBD2,.,TRBJ2-7,TRBV6-1,TGTGCCAGCAGTCCGGGGGGTTCGAGCTCCTACGAGCAGTACTTC,CASSPGGSSSYEQYF
TRBD2,.,TRBJ2-5,TRBV7-9,TGTGCCAGCAGCCCAGGGACTAGCGGGAGGTTTCAAGAGACCCAGTACTTC,CASSPGTSGRFQETQYF
TRBD1,.,TRBJ1-4,TRBV7-6,TGTGCCAGCAGCCCCCAGGGGGCCGAAAAACTGTTTTTT,CASSPQGAEKLFF
.,.,TRBJ2-2,TRBV7-8,TGTGCCAGCAGCTTGGACCCCGGGGAGCTGTTTTTT,CASSLDPGELFF
TRBD2,.,TRBJ2-3,TRBV7-2,TGTGCCAGCAGCTTAGCGCGGGTTACTAGCGGAACAACCCCCGATACGCAGTATTTT,CASSLARVTSGTTPDTQYF
.,.,TRBJ2-4,TRBV19,TGTGCCAGGAGGTCCAGAAACCCTAAGACCAAAAACATTCAGTACTTC,CARRSRNPKTKNIQYF
.,.,TRBJ1-5,TRBV9,TGTGCCAGCAGCGTAGGGGCCGGGCCACATAGCAATCAGCCCCAGCATTTT,CASSVGAGPHSNQPQHF
.,once,TRBJ2-1,TRBV5-1,TGCGCCAGCAGCTTTGCCCGGAGGTCCCCCTCCAATGAGCAGTTCTTC,CASSFARRSPSNEQFF